This T cell receptor beta chain derives from a study of blood T cell repertoires in COVID-19. Study background: Researchers got acute and convalescent COVID-19 samples from the United States, Italy and Spain.

Trimming took off 0 bases at V and 4 bases at J, with 10 bases between the two ends. Germline V gives CDR1 LGHNA, CDR2 YSLEER. The CDR3 is 15 residues long. Authors' analysis steps: Counts of nucleated cells, estimated from reference gene primer amplification, were obtained. Here immunoSEQ multiplex PCR was the method, and the copy in TCRdb shows in-frame clones only, minus some. V, J and clone size reflect that table, while D and trimming were determined from the DNA. The sample holds about 150,000 clones, 70% to 90% seen once. Sequencing was performed on peripheral blood. The receptor was isolated from a man between 50 and 59 years old with active or convalescent COVID-19. This chain links TRBV4-3 with TRBJ1-5, with unresolved D. The CDR3: CASSQERKANQPQHF. CDR3 nucleotide sequence: TGCGCCAGCAGCCAAGAAAGAAAAGCGAATCAGCCCCAGCATTTT.